The clone carrying this TCR beta chain was seen many times. These data are taken from a study of human T cells and chemical hapten exposure. Library preparation tagged each individual cDNA molecule with a unique molecular identifier. TCRdb itself ran the RACE reads through MiXCR, one entry per CDR3 protein. The sample yields 95,000 to 150,000 distinct CDR3 sequences, about 11% seen once. Regarding time point: patch test 3, about 24 weeks after DPC sensitization. The treatment here: therapeutic diphenylcyclopropenone sensitization with weekly scalp DPC. Before extraction, the whole blood was not fractionated, and total RNA was taken from it. CDR1 SEHNR and CDR2 FQNEAQ come from the germline V gene (reference sequence). The length of the CDR3 is 14 residues. With V trimmed by 5 bases and J by 3 bases, 5 bases remained unmatched.

The sequence derives from a woman in her 50s with alopecia areata. Some clones in this sample may be carry-over from other donors' samples. The input for sequencing was whole blood, taken in connection with sensitization to the hapten diphenylcyclopropenone (DPC). The J gene is TRBJ2-7, the V gene TRBV7-9; 9 bases line up with TRBD1. The CDR3 bases are TGTGCCAGCAGCCGCCTGGACAGGGGCTACGAGCAGTACTTC. This translates into CASSRLDRGYEQYF.